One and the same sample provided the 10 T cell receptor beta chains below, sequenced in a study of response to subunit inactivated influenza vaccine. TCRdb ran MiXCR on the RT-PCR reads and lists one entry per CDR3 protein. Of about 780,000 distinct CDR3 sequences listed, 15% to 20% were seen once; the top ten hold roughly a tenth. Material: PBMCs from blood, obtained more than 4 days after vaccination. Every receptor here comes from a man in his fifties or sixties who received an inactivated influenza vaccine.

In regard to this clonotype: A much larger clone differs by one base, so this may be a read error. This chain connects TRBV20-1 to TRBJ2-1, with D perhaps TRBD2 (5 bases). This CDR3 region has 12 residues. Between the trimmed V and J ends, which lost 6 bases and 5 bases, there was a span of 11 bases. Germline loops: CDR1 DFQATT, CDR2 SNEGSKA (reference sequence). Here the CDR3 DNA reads TGCAGTGCCCGGGGATACCACAATGAGCAGTTCTTC. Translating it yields CSARGYHNEQFF.

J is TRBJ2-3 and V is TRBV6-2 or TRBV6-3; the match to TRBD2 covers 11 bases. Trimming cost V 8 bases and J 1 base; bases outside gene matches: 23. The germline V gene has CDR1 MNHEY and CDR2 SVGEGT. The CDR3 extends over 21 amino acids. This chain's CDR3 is CASQPRARVASGRLRTDTQYF. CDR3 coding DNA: TGTGCCAGCCAGCCTCGGGCCAGGGTTGCTAGCGGGAGGCTCCGCACAGATACGCAGTATTTT.

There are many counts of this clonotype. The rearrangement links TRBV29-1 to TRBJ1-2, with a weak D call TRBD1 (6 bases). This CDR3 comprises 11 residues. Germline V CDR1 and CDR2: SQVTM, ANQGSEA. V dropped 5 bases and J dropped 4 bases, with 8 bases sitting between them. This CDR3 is CSVQQGYGYTF. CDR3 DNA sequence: TGCAGCGTTCAACAGGGCTATGGCTACACCTTC.

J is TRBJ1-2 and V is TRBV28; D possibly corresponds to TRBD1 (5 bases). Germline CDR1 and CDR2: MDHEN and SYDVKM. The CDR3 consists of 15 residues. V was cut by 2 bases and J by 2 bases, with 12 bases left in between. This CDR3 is CASSLPGTANYGYTF. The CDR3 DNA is TGTGCCAGCAGTTTACCCGGGACCGCCAACTATGGCTACACCTTC.

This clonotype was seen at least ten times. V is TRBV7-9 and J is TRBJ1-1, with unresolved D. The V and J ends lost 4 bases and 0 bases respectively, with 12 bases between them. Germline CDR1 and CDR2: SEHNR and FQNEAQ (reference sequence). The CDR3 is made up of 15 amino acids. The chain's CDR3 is CASSSGGVLNTEAFF. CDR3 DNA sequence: TGTGCCAGCAGCTCAGGAGGAGTTCTGAACACTGAAGCTTTCTTT.

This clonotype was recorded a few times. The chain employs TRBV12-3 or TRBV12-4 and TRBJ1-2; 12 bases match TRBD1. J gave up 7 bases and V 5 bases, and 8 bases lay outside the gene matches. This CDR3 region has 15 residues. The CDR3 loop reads CASSLRDRGRAGYTF. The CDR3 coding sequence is TGTGCCAGCAGTCTAAGGGACAGGGGGCGAGCTGGCTACACCTTC.

For the CDR3, the DNA is TGCAGCGTTGATGAGGCTAGAACAGATACGCAGTATTTT. It encodes CSVDEARTDTQYF. The V call is TRBV29-1, the J call TRBJ2-3; D is unresolved. The CDR3 covers 13 residues. The V end was cut by 3 bases, the J end by 3 bases, with 10 bases between. CDR1 and CDR2 from the germline V gene are SQVTM and ANQGSEA.

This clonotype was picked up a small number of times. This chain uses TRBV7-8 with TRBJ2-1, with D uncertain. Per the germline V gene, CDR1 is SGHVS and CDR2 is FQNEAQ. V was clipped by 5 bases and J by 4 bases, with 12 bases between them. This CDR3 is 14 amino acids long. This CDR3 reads CASSLPLDYNEQFF. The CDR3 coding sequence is TGTGCCAGCAGCCTACCTCTAGATTACAATGAGCAGTTCTTC.

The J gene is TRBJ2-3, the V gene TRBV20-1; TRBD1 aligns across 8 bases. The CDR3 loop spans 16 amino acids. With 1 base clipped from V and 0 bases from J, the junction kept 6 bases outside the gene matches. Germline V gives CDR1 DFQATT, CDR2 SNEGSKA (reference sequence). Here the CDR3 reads CSARGPGTGSTDTQYF. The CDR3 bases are TGCAGTGCTAGAGGTCCGGGGACAGGCAGCACAGATACGCAGTATTTT.

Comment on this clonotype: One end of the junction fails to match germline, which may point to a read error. CDR3 region: CASSPGINQPHHF. CDR3 sequence (DNA): TGTGCCAGCAGCCCAGGCATTAATCAGCCCCATCATTTT. The chain uses TRBV3-1 and TRBJ1-5; no firm D call. This CDR3 comprises 13 residues. Germline values: CDR1 LGHDT, CDR2 YNNKEL (reference sequence).